This T cell receptor (beta chain) was identified in a study of Graves' ophthalmopathy and Graves' hyperthyroidism. This clonotype was detected only a few times. V was trimmed by 5 bases and J by 3 bases, leaving 13 bases between them. The CDR3 is 14 residues long. Germline V gene lookup returns CDR1 MNHEY and CDR2 SMNVEV (reference sequence). Investigators amplified TCR beta CDR3 regions from RNA transcripts. First-round RT-PCR with HTBI primers preceded a second-round multiplex PCR. TCRdb analysed the multiplex PCR reads with MiXCR anew, one entry per CDR3 protein. The sample has 650,000 to 800,000 distinct CDR3 sequences; about two fifths are singletons.

J is TRBJ1-2 and V is TRBV27, with D unresolved. The TCR originated in an adult man with Graves' ophthalmopathy. Material for sequencing was peripheral blood. In DNA, the CDR3 is TGTGCCAGCAGTGCCCAGCCTGAGCACTATGGCTACACCTTC. Its protein is CASSAQPEHYGYTF.